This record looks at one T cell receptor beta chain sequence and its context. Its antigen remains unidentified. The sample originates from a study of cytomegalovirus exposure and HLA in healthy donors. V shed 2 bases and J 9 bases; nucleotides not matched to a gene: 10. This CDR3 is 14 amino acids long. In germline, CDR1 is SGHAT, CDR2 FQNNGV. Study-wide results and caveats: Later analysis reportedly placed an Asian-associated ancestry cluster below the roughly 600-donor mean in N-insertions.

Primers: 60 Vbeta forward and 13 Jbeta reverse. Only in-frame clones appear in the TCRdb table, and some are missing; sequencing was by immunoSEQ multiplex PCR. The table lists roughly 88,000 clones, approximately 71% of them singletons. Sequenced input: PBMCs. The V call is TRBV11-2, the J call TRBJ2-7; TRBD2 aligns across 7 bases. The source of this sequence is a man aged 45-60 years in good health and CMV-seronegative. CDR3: CASSLLTSAVRQYV. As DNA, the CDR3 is TGTGCCAGCAGCTTATTAACTAGCGCCGTACGGCAGTACGTC.